One and the same sample provided the 30 T cell receptor beta chains below, sequenced in a study of T cell changes during pregnancy in multiple sclerosis. Assay used: immunoSEQ multiplex PCR; TCRdb lists only in-frame clones, some missing. The sample has about 49,000 clones, nearly 90% seen once. Source: peripheral blood, taken after pregnancy. These receptors all come from a female donor in good health, enrolled as a control in a pregnancy study.

The chain couples TRBV28 to TRBJ2-1; maybe TRBD1 (5 bases). The CDR3 is made up of 13 amino acids. The V and J ends lost 2 bases and 6 bases respectively, with 8 bases between them. In germline, CDR1 is MDHEN, CDR2 SYDVKM. As DNA, the CDR3 is TGTGCCAGCAGTTTAGGGGCAGTCAATGAGCAGTTCTTC. It translates to CASSLGAVNEQFF.

The V gene is TRBV9, the J gene TRBJ1-5, with unresolved D. Germline V gene data show CDR1 as SGDLS and CDR2 as YYNGEE. The CDR3 contains 14 residues. Trimming pared 2 bases from V and 5 bases from J, leaving 11 bases between. For the CDR3, the DNA is TGTGCCAGCAGCGTGGGAGACACAGATCAGCCCCAGCATTTT. This gives the protein CASSVGDTDQPQHF.

The genes are TRBV6-1 and TRBJ1-6; D is unclear. The CDR3 consists of 12 residues. V was cut by 6 bases and J by 5 bases, with 5 bases left in between. Per the germline V gene, CDR1 is MNHNS and CDR2 is SASEGT. CDR3 nucleotide sequence: TGTGCCAGCAGCCGGGATAATTCACCCCTCCACTTT. Amino acids: CASSRDNSPLHF.

CDR3 sequence reads: CASSPANSYEKLFF. In DNA form, the CDR3 reads TGTGCCAGCAGCCCGGCCAACAGTTATGAAAAACTGTTTTTT. The chain links TRBV7-2 to TRBJ1-4; D not resolved. CDR1 is SGHTA, CDR2 FQGNSA, per germline. V lost 5 bases and J lost 6, with 13 bases in between. This CDR3 region has 14 residues. The variable domain in full, with the rest retrieved from reference TRBV7-2 and TRBJ1-4, is GAGVSQSPSNKVTEKGKDVELRCDPISGHTALYWYRQSLGQGLEFLIYFQGNSAPDKSGLPSDRFSAERTGGSVSTLTIQRTQQEDSAVYLCASSPANSYEKLFFGSGTQLSVL.

The V gene is TRBV30, the J gene TRBJ2-2, with D perhaps TRBD1 (6 bases). Germline CDR1 reads GTSNPN; CDR2 reads SVGIG (reference sequence). Trimming stripped 1 base from V and 5 bases from J, with 14 bases between. The CDR3 is 15 residues long. The CDR3 sequence is CAWSGQGLLTGELFF. DNA for the CDR3: TGTGCCTGGAGTGGGCAGGGGCTATTAACCGGGGAGCTGTTTTTT.

CDR3: CASSLATGGGAGGSSYNEQFF. The CDR3 nucleotides are TGTGCCAGCAGCCTAGCGACCGGAGGGGGCGCAGGGGGTTCTAGCTACAATGAGCAGTTCTTC. J is TRBJ2-1 and V is TRBV4-2; a weak D match, TRBD1 (7 bases). The CDR3 loop spans 21 amino acids. Germline values: CDR1 LGHNA, CDR2 YNFKEQ. V gave up 4 bases and J gave up 3 bases, with 31 bases separating them.

J is TRBJ1-1 and V is TRBV29-1, with unresolved D. CDR1 and CDR2 (germline): SQVTM, ANQGSEA. This CDR3 region has 18 residues. V was pared by 1 base and J by 0 bases, with 21 bases between. CDR3 loop: CSVEAIRTWTVMNTEAFF. The CDR3 bases are TGCAGCGTTGAAGCTATCAGGACTTGGACCGTTATGAACACTGAAGCTTTCTTT.

The chain has TRBV7-3 and TRBJ2-5; a possible D gene is TRBD2 (5 bases). From germline, CDR1 is SGHTA and CDR2 FQGTGA. The V end lost 6 bases, the J end lost 5 bases, and 13 bases lay between the germline ends. The CDR3 has 13 amino acids. The CDR3 sequence: CASSGLRGETQYF. CDR3 nucleotide sequence: TGTGCCAGCAGTGGACTTAGAGGGGAGACCCAGTACTTC.

The CDR3 sequence is CASSESDGTAFNTGELFF. CDR3 nucleotide sequence: TGTGCCAGCAGCGAATCCGACGGGACAGCTTTTAACACCGGGGAGCTGTTTTTT. The chain joins TRBV6-1 to TRBJ2-2, with 7 positions matching TRBD1. The V segment lost 6 bases and the J segment 2 bases; nucleotides outside the gene matches: 15. The CDR3 is 18 residues long. The germline V gene has CDR1 MNHNS and CDR2 SASEGT.

The V gene is TRBV7-9, the J gene TRBJ2-1, with TRBD2 identical over 9 bases. V dropped 5 bases and J dropped 7; count of bases not matched to a gene: 9. Germline V gene lookup returns CDR1 SEHNR and CDR2 FQNEAQ (reference sequence). The CDR3 is made up of 15 amino acids. For the CDR3, the DNA is TGTGCCAGCAGCCTCGGGACTAGCTTCTATAATGAGCAGTTCTTC. Translation: CASSLGTSFYNEQFF.

This chain uses TRBV6-5 with TRBJ1-4, with 10 bases that match TRBD1. J lost 7 bases, V lost 6 bases, and 5 bases had no gene match. The CDR3 has 14 amino acids. Per the germline V gene, CDR1 is MNHEY and CDR2 is SVGAGI. CDR3 sequence: CASRWTGGGEKLFF. The CDR3 region has the DNA TGTGCCAGCAGGTGGACAGGGGGAGGTGAAAAACTGTTTTTT.

In the case of this clone: One end of the junction does not line up with germline, which may come from a read error. Here the CDR3 DNA reads TGCAGTGCCAAGAGGCAGAATCCGCGGGCCTTC. This codes for CSAKRQNPRAF. The chain couples TRBV20-1 to TRBJ1-2; D remains ambiguous. This CDR3 spans 11 amino acids. Germline assignment: CDR1 DFQATT and CDR2 SNEGSKA (reference sequence).

CDR3: CASSVGADPRTGELFF. As DNA, the CDR3 is TGTGCCAGCAGCGTGGGGGCTGACCCCAGAACCGGGGAGCTGTTTTTT. The rearrangement uses TRBV9 and TRBJ2-2; possible D gene TRBD1, 6 bases. Germline V gene lookup returns CDR1 SGDLS and CDR2 YYNGEE. V lost 2 bases, J lost 5 bases, and 16 bases lay in between. The CDR3 extends over 16 amino acids. The full variable domain, rest sourced from reference TRBV9 and TRBJ2-2, is DSGVTQTPKHLITATGQRVTLRCSPRSGDLSVYWYQQSLDQGLQFLIQYYNGEERAKGNILERFSAQQFPDLHSELNLSSLELGDSALYFCASSVGADPRTGELFFGEGSRLTVL.

The J gene is TRBJ2-7, the V gene TRBV5-4; D may be TRBD1 (5 bases). V was pared by 5 bases and J by 7 bases, with 19 bases between. This CDR3 spans 14 amino acids. Germline CDR1 and CDR2: SGHNT and YYREEE (reference sequence). In nucleotides, the CDR3 is TGTGCCAGCAGTTCCCGACAGCTTTCAATGGAGCAGTACTTC. Protein sequence: CASSSRQLSMEQYF.

The chain is built from TRBV29-1 and TRBJ1-2, with D possibly matching TRBD1 (5 bases). CDR1 and CDR2 from the germline V gene are SQVTM and ANQGSEA. V lost 3 bases and J lost 4, with 15 bases in between. The CDR3 consists of 14 residues. The CDR3 loop reads CSVDLMQGGYGYTF. The CDR3 nucleotides are TGCAGCGTTGATTTGATGCAGGGCGGCTATGGCTACACCTTC.

This chain links TRBV28 with TRBJ1-5; maybe TRBD1 (6 bases). Per germline, CDR1 MDHEN and CDR2 SYDVKM. The V gene lost 11 bases and the J gene lost 1 base, with 24 bases spanning the gap. This CDR3 has 17 amino acids. CDR3 bases: TGTGCCTGCCGACCTCCCACAGGGATAATAAGCAATCAGCCCCAGCATTTT. Translating it yields CACRPPTGIISNQPQHF. Supplemented by reference TRBV28 and TRBJ1-5, the full variable domain reads DVKVTQSSRYLVKRTGEKVFLECVQDMDHENMFWYRQDPGLGLRLIYFSYDVKMKEKGDIPEGYSVSREKKERFSLILESASTNQTSMYLCACRPPTGIISNQPQHFGDGTRLSIL.

The chain combines TRBV11-3 with TRBJ2-3; 7 bases match TRBD1. The CDR3 extends over 14 amino acids. Germline CDR1 SGHNT, CDR2 YENEEA. Trimming cost V 4 bases and J 6 bases; bases outside gene matches: 7. The CDR3 bases are TGTGCCAGCAGCTCTGGCGACAGGGATGATACGCAGTATTTT. Amino acid sequence: CASSSGDRDDTQYF.

The chain combines TRBV7-3 with TRBJ2-7; TRBD2 agrees at 7 bases. Germline assignment: CDR1 SGHTA and CDR2 FQGTGA. The V segment lost 5 bases and the J segment 3 bases; nucleotides outside the gene matches: 7. The length of the CDR3 is 14 residues. The CDR3: CASSPGGPHYEQYF. The CDR3 DNA reads TGTGCCAGCAGCCCGGGGGGACCCCACTACGAGCAGTACTTC.

This sequence joins TRBV6-5 and TRBJ1-5, with unresolved D. The ends were cut back, 4 bases at V and 0 bases at J, with 13 bases in the middle. CDR1 is MNHEY and CDR2 is SVGAGI in the germline V gene. This CDR3 contains 16 residues. The CDR3, as DNA: TGTGCCAGCAGTTCACGACAAGGGAGTAGCAATCAGCCCCAGCATTTT. Protein: CASSSRQGSSNQPQHF.

The V and J genes are TRBV27 and TRBJ1-2; maybe TRBD1 (5 bases). The CDR3 covers 19 residues. V shed 0 bases and J shed 8 bases, with 28 bases lying between them. CDR1 is MNHEY, CDR2 SMNVEV, per germline (reference sequence). The CDR3 region has the DNA TGTGCCAGCAGTTTATCCGGAGGACCGGCTTCAGGGCCCCGGGGGGGCTACACCTTC. This codes for CASSLSGGPASGPRGGYTF.

The sample holds one count of this clone. The rearrangement links TRBV2 to TRBJ1-4, with 8 positions matching TRBD1. Germline values: CDR1 SNHLY, CDR2 FYNNEI. The V and J ends lost 6 bases and 3 bases, in that order; junction bases with no gene match: 12. The CDR3 length is 17 residues. The CDR3 spells CASREMDRVGANEKLFF. DNA of the CDR3: TGTGCCAGCAGGGAAATGGACAGGGTAGGGGCTAATGAAAAACTGTTTTTT.

The CDR3 region has the DNA TGTGCCAGCAGGGATAGGGGGACGGGCGAGCAGTTCTTC. Its protein is CASRDRGTGEQFF. The chain employs TRBV11-1 and TRBJ2-1; D is perhaps TRBD1 (6 bases). The CDR3 spans 13 residues. In germline, CDR1 is SGHAT, CDR2 FQDESV (reference sequence). Between the trimmed V and J ends, which lost 6 bases and 10 bases, there was a span of 16 bases.

The rearrangement joins TRBV9 to TRBJ2-5; 8 bases fit TRBD2. The germline V gene encodes CDR1 SGDLS and CDR2 YYNGEE. The junction had 20 bases not matched to a gene; V was cut back by 4 bases and J by 3 bases. The CDR3 has 19 residues. The CDR3 nucleotides are TGTGCCAGCAGCCCCCACGGGGGGGGTCCAGTGGGCCCAAAAGAGACCCAGTACTTC. Translation: CASSPHGGGPVGPKETQYF.

This clone was found once. The chain links TRBV7-6 to TRBJ2-3; TRBD2 matches 8 bases. The CDR3 is 16 residues long. Trimming removed 3 bases from V and 6 bases from J; junction bases left unmatched: 11. Germline V gives CDR1 SGHVS, CDR2 FNYEAQ. CDR3: CASSFPGREVVDTQYF. Here the CDR3 DNA reads TGTGCCAGCAGCTTTCCTGGGCGGGAGGTTGTGGATACGCAGTATTTT. Using reference TRBV7-6 and TRBJ2-3 for the parts outside the CDR3, the full variable domain is GAGVSQSPRYKVTKRGQDVALRCDPISGHVSLYWYRQALGQGPEFLTYFNYEAQQDKSGLPNDRFSAERPEGSISTLTIQRTEQRDSAMYRCASSFPGREVVDTQYFGPGTRLTVL.

The chain employs TRBV28 and TRBJ2-7; 8 nucleotides match TRBD1. There are 15 residues in the CDR3. The V segment lost 10 bases and the J segment 0 bases; nucleotides outside the gene matches: 11. The germline gives CDR1 MDHEN, CDR2 SYDVKM. The CDR3 loop is CATGQRTGSSYEQYF. The CDR3 DNA reads as TGTGCCACCGGTCAGAGGACAGGGAGCTCCTACGAGCAGTACTTC.

The chain links TRBV7-2 to TRBJ2-7, with a possible D match to TRBD1 (6 bases). Deletions cut 7 bases from V and 2 bases from J, with 15 bases between. This CDR3 is built from 14 residues. Germline V gene lookup returns CDR1 SGHTA and CDR2 FQGNSA. The CDR3 spells CASTQQTGTYEQYF. The CDR3, as DNA: TGTGCCAGCACCCAACAGACAGGAACCTACGAGCAGTACTTC.

The rearrangement links TRBV28 to TRBJ2-1; 8 nucleotides line up with TRBD2. The V segment lost 6 bases and the J segment 4 bases; nucleotides outside the gene matches: 5. The germline V gene has CDR1 MDHEN and CDR2 SYDVKM. The CDR3 has 14 amino acids. CDR3: CASSTGLVYNEQFF. CDR3 sequence (DNA): TGTGCCAGCAGCACGGGACTAGTTTACAATGAGCAGTTCTTC.

V and J are TRBV11-2 and TRBJ1-1, with 7 bases matching TRBD1. The CDR3 length is 16 residues. V shed 5 bases, J shed 1 base, and the junction held 10 bases outside the gene matches. The germline gives CDR1 SGHAT, CDR2 FQNNGV. Here the CDR3 DNA reads TGTGCCAGCAGCCTTAGACAGGGAAAAGGGAACACTGAAGCTTTCTTT. The encoded protein is CASSLRQGKGNTEAFF.

This chain uses TRBV11-2 with TRBJ2-7, with a tentative D call TRBD2 (5 bases). The germline CDR1 and CDR2 sequences are SGHAT and FQNNGV. The V end was cut by 1 base, the J end by 2 bases, with 12 bases between. This CDR3 has 15 amino acids. In DNA form, the CDR3 reads TGTGCCAGCAGCTTAGGCCCGGGGTCAACCTACGAGCAGTACTTC. Its protein is CASSLGPGSTYEQYF.

The chain joins TRBV9 to TRBJ1-6, with TRBD1 matching 10 bases. V shed 3 bases, J shed 6 bases, and the junction held 0 bases outside the gene matches. CDR3 length equals 14 residues. CDR1 SGDLS and CDR2 YYNGEE come from the germline V gene. The CDR3 nucleotides are TGTGCCAGCAGCGGGACAGGGGGTAATTCACCCCTCCACTTT. This codes for CASSGTGGNSPLHF. Combining the CDR3 with reference TRBV9 and TRBJ1-6 gives the whole variable domain DSGVTQTPKHLITATGQRVTLRCSPRSGDLSVYWYQQSLDQGLQFLIQYYNGEERAKGNILERFSAQQFPDLHSELNLSSLELGDSALYFCASSGTGGNSPLHFGNGTRLTVT.